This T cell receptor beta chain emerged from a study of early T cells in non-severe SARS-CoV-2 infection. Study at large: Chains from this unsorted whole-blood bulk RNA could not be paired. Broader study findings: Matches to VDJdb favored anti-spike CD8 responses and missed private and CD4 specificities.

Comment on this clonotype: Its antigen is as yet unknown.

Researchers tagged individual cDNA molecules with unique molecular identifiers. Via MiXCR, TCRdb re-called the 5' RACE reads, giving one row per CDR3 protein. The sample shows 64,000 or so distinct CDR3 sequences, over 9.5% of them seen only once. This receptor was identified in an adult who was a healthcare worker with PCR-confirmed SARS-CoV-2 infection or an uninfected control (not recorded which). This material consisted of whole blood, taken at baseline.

The CDR3 loop is CASSFYGGDNEQFF. As DNA, the CDR3 is TGTGCCAGCAGCTTCTACGGGGGGGACAATGAGCAGTTCTTC. The chain joins TRBV11-2 to TRBJ2-1; 8 nucleotides align to TRBD2. V dropped 3 bases and J dropped 5; count of bases not matched to a gene: 3. CDR1 is SGHAT and CDR2 is FQNNGV in the germline V gene. This CDR3 spans 14 amino acids.